The 25 T cell receptor beta chains below were found in one sample sequenced in a study of Tregs in tolerant kidney transplant recipients (dated by TCRdb to the late 2010s). The library was prepared using the immunoSEQ multiplex PCR assay. Imported from immuneACCESS, the table was reduced by TCRdb to in-frame sequences with V and J called. These copies leave out some clones; in studies compared against another copy, an unresolved V gene accounts for under half, and the cause of the remainder is not known. Counted in this sample were tens of thousands of clones; about 91% of them appeared once. The ten largest clones capture 15% of the sample. The transplants used related donors with nonmyeloablative bone marrow transplantation, and mixed chimerism in the human trials was transient. This specimen consisted of CD8+ T cells from blood (PBMCs), obtained 24 months after the transplant. The origin of the receptors is a human patient who received a combined kidney and bone marrow transplant. Where a transplant has occurred, the graft donor may have supplied some of the T cells.

This chain connects TRBV7-2 to TRBJ2-3; D not resolved. Deletions cut 3 bases from V and 2 bases from J, with 3 bases between. The CDR3 has 12 residues. Germline loops: CDR1 SGHTA, CDR2 FQGNSA. This chain's CDR3 is CASSFYTDTQYF. The CDR3, as DNA: TGTGCCAGCAGCTTCTACACAGATACGCAGTATTTT.

This chain links TRBV2 with TRBJ2-7; perhaps TRBD1 as D (5 bases). The CDR3 has 12 amino acids. Germline loops: CDR1 SNHLY, CDR2 FYNNEI. Trimming removed 7 bases at V and 3 bases at J, with 10 bases between. The CDR3 DNA reads as TGTGCCAGCACTAAGGGGTACTACGAGCAGTACTTC. Its protein is CASTKGYYEQYF.

The V call is TRBV27, the J call TRBJ2-7; tentatively, D is TRBD1 (6 bases). The CDR3 totals 14 residues. Trimming removed 3 bases from V and 5 bases from J, with 14 bases in between. Germline V gene sequence: CDR1 MNHEY, CDR2 SMNVEV (reference sequence). As DNA, the CDR3 is TGTGCCAGCAGTTTCCCGGGACAAACCCACGAGCAGTACTTC. This sequence encodes CASSFPGQTHEQYF.

The chain has TRBV29-1 and TRBJ2-3, with 14 bases lining up with TRBD2. Trimming removed 7 bases from V and 6 bases from J; junction bases left unmatched: 6. The length of the CDR3 is 14 residues. Looked up from germline, CDR1 is SQVTM and CDR2 is ANQGSEA. CDR3 sequence: CSAGTSGRSDTQYF. The CDR3 DNA sequence: TGCAGCGCCGGGACTAGCGGGAGATCGGATACGCAGTATTTT.

The chain couples TRBV10-2 to TRBJ2-7, with 9 bases lining up with TRBD1. V lost 8 bases and J lost 4; bases outside the gene matches: 3. From germline, CDR1 is WSHSY and CDR2 SAAADI. The CDR3 contains 12 residues. Written as DNA, the CDR3 is TGCGCCAGCCGACAGGGGGATTACGAGCAGTACTTC. Its protein product is CASRQGDYEQYF.

The genes are TRBV4-1 and TRBJ2-7, with 7 bases fitting TRBD2. Germline loops: CDR1 MGHRA, CDR2 YSYEKL. With 2 bases clipped from V and 2 bases from J, the junction kept 3 bases outside the gene matches. This CDR3 is built from 14 residues. This chain's CDR3 is CASSQTSAAYEQYF. The CDR3 nucleotides read TGCGCCAGCAGCCAAACTAGCGCTGCCTACGAGCAGTACTTC.

The sample holds a few counts of this clone. The chain joins TRBV4-1 to TRBJ2-7; a weak D match, TRBD1 (6 bases). Germline assignment: CDR1 MGHRA and CDR2 YSYEKL. The length of the CDR3 is 15 residues. V was shortened by 4 bases and J by 4 bases, with 17 bases between the two germline ends. CDR3: CASSPGSGAGYEQYF. DNA for the CDR3: TGCGCCAGCAGCCCGGGATCAGGGGCGGGTTACGAGCAGTACTTC.

The J gene is TRBJ2-7, the V gene TRBV2; weak D call: TRBD1 (5 bases). The germline CDR1 and CDR2 sequences are SNHLY and FYNNEI. The V and J ends lost 3 bases and 1 base respectively, with 22 bases between them. The CDR3 has 18 amino acids. In DNA, the CDR3 is TGTGCCAGCAGTGATCCCTCCGGTCCCGAGACAGAGTCCTACGAGCAGTACTTC. It specifies CASSDPSGPETESYEQYF.

This clone was counted a single time. The chain links TRBV7-9 to TRBJ1-2; 8 nucleotides line up with TRBD1. J gave up 8 bases and V 6 bases, and 8 bases lay outside the gene matches. This CDR3 comprises 13 residues. Per the germline V gene, CDR1 is SEHNR and CDR2 is FQNEAQ (reference sequence). The CDR3 DNA reads TGTGCCAGCAGGCCCGGACAGGGTGACGGCTACACCTTC. Amino acids: CASRPGQGDGYTF.

The gene calls are TRBV7-9 and TRBJ2-1; D may be TRBD1 (6 bases). The germline V gene encodes CDR1 SEHNR and CDR2 FQNEAQ (reference sequence). Trimming pared 5 bases from V and 9 bases from J, leaving 20 bases between. The CDR3 has 15 amino acids. This CDR3 reads CASSQTFSGGGEQFF. The CDR3 DNA reads as TGTGCCAGCAGCCAAACTTTTAGTGGGGGCGGTGAGCAGTTCTTC. Based on the CDR3 plus reference TRBV7-9 and TRBJ2-1, the full variable domain is DTGVSQNPRHKITKRGQNVTFRCDPISEHNRLYWYRQTLGQGPEFLTYFQNEAQLEKSRLLSDRFSAERPKGSFSTLEIQRTEQGDSAMYLCASSQTFSGGGEQFFGPGTRLTVL.

The genes are TRBV9 and TRBJ2-3; no clear D. The CDR3 extends over 13 amino acids. The V gene's germline CDR1 is SGDLS and CDR2 YYNGEE. V was cut by 3 bases and J by 1 base, with 6 bases left in between. For the CDR3, the DNA is TGTGCCAGCAGCGCGCAGGGCACAGATACGCAGTATTTT. This gives the protein CASSAQGTDTQYF. The whole variable domain, remainder taken from reference TRBV9 and TRBJ2-3, is DSGVTQTPKHLITATGQRVTLRCSPRSGDLSVYWYQQSLDQGLQFLIQYYNGEERAKGNILERFSAQQFPDLHSELNLSSLELGDSALYFCASSAQGTDTQYFGPGTRLTVL.

The J gene is TRBJ2-7, the V gene TRBV19; weak D call: TRBD2 (6 bases). The CDR3 sequence is 15 residues long. CDR1 LNHDA and CDR2 SQIVND come from the germline V gene (reference sequence). Deletions cut 1 base from V and 3 bases from J, with 13 bases between. CDR3 coding DNA: TGTGCCAGTAGTATAGGGGCAGGGAGGATCTACGAGCAGTACTTC. It codes for CASSIGAGRIYEQYF.

The genes are TRBV27 and TRBJ2-2, with 10 bases identical to TRBD2. The germline gives CDR1 MNHEY, CDR2 SMNVEV (reference sequence). V lost 7 bases and J lost 5; bases outside the gene matches: 10. This CDR3 is 16 amino acids long. DNA for the CDR3: TGTGCCAGCACGCAGCGGGGGGGTGGGGTAACCGGGGAGCTGTTTTTT. This gives the protein CASTQRGGGVTGELFF.

V gene TRBV27 combines with J gene TRBJ2-5; tentative D call: TRBD1 (5 bases). With 7 bases removed from V and 5 bases from J, the gap between germline ends came to 14 bases. The germline V gene encodes CDR1 MNHEY and CDR2 SMNVEV (reference sequence). The CDR3 is 13 amino acids. CDR3 nucleotides: TGTGCCAGCACACGGCAGGGTGGGGAGACCCAGTACTTC. Translated: CASTRQGGETQYF.

The V gene is TRBV27, the J gene TRBJ1-5; the D is unclear. CDR1 and CDR2 from the germline V gene are MNHEY and SMNVEV (reference sequence). This CDR3 has 15 residues. V lost 4 bases and J 0 bases, leaving 10 bases between the germline ends. The CDR3 region has the DNA TGTGCCAGCAGTTCTGGGCTCTATAGCAATCAGCCCCAGCATTTT. Translating gives CASSSGLYSNQPQHF.

This clone has a single count. The chain recombines TRBV7-2 with TRBJ2-5; maybe TRBD2 (7 bases). V shed 2 bases and J shed 7 bases, with 29 bases lying between them. The germline V gene has CDR1 SGHTA and CDR2 FQGNSA. The CDR3 has 19 amino acids. The DNA for the CDR3 is TGTGCCAGCAGCTTAAGTTTTAAGATGGGGGGGGGCCCACCGGGGACCCAGTACTTC. The encoded protein is CASSLSFKMGGGPPGTQYF.

The rearrangement uses TRBV4-1 and TRBJ2-7; possibly TRBD2 for D (5 bases). Germline lookup yields CDR1 MGHRA and CDR2 YSYEKL. This CDR3 has 11 amino acids. Deletions cut 8 bases from V and 7 bases from J, with 12 bases between. CDR3 protein: CASGNTGEQYF. As DNA, the CDR3 is TGCGCCAGCGGCAACACGGGAGAGCAGTACTTC.

The chain combines TRBV11-3 with TRBJ2-3; possibly TRBD2 for D (5 bases). Germline-derived CDR1 and CDR2 are SGHNT and YENEEA. Trimming stripped 2 bases from V and 0 bases from J, with 12 bases between. The CDR3 length is 16 residues. The CDR3 region is CASSLLLASSTDTQYF. The CDR3 DNA sequence: TGTGCCAGCAGCTTATTATTAGCGTCCAGCACAGATACGCAGTATTTT.

This clone was observed a single time. Relative to the germline gene, one junction end is altered; a read error may explain this. Other DNA sequences in this sample translate to the same CDR3. V is TRBV7-9 and J is TRBJ2-3; TRBD2 aligns across 12 bases. Germline CDR1 is SEHNR and CDR2 is FQNEAQ (reference sequence). The CDR3 is made up of 17 amino acids. Here the CDR3 DNA reads TGTGCCAGCAGCCTAGCTTTAGTACTAGCGGGAGGAAATACGCAGTATTTT. Amino acid sequence: CASSLALVLAGGNTQYF.

The chain joins TRBV19 to TRBJ2-1; possible D gene TRBD2, 5 bases. Trimming stripped 7 bases from V and 6 bases from J, with 13 bases between. Germline V gene data show CDR1 as LNHDA and CDR2 as SQIVND (reference sequence). This CDR3 is 13 amino acids long. This CDR3 reads CASTGGSGNEQFF. The CDR3 DNA reads as TGTGCCAGTACCGGAGGTTCTGGCAATGAGCAGTTCTTC.

The chain is built from TRBV7-3 and TRBJ2-7; TRBD1 agrees at 8 bases. The CDR3 length is 15 residues. Germline lookup yields CDR1 SGHTA and CDR2 FQGTGA. After removal of 2 bases from V and 4 bases from J, the junction contained 7 bases not matched to a gene. CDR3: CASSLEPGGNYEQYF. The CDR3 coding sequence is TGTGCCAGCAGCTTAGAGCCAGGGGGCAATTACGAGCAGTACTTC.

This clone appeared a single time. The rearrangement uses TRBV12-5 and TRBJ2-5, with TRBD2 matching over 10 bases. The CDR3 extends over 17 amino acids. Germline V CDR1 and CDR2: LGHNT, FRNRAP. The junction had 14 bases not matched to a gene; V was cut back by 6 bases and J by 4 bases. CDR3 DNA sequence: TGTGCTAGTGGCTCCCCACCTGAGCGGGAGGGCCGAGAGACCCAGTACTTC. Translated: CASGSPPEREGRETQYF.

This clone was counted a single time. The rearrangement joins TRBV5-1 to TRBJ2-3; 9 bases are a match to TRBD2. The junction had 2 bases not matched to a gene; V was cut back by 3 bases and J by 9 bases. Germline V gene lookup returns CDR1 SGHRS and CDR2 YFSETQ. The CDR3 extends over 12 amino acids. The CDR3 spells CASSSSGDTQYF. For the CDR3, the DNA is TGCGCCAGCAGCTCTAGCGGGGACACGCAGTATTTT.

The chain has TRBV2 and TRBJ1-1; D ambiguous. Germline values: CDR1 SNHLY, CDR2 FYNNEI. V gave up 9 bases and J gave up 7 bases, with 9 bases separating them. CDR3 length: 10 residues. CDR3 sequence (DNA): TGTGCCAGTTTCCGGAGTGAAGCTTTCTTT. This translates into CASFRSEAFF.

This CDR3 reads CASSPGQGVDEQYF. In nucleotides, the CDR3 is TGTGCCAGCAGTCCTGGACAGGGTGTGGACGAGCAGTACTTC. The chain is built from TRBV27 and TRBJ2-7; TRBD1 aligns across 8 bases. Germline CDR1 reads MNHEY; CDR2 reads SMNVEV (reference sequence). The V segment lost 5 bases and the J segment 5 bases; nucleotides outside the gene matches: 8. This CDR3 contains 14 residues.